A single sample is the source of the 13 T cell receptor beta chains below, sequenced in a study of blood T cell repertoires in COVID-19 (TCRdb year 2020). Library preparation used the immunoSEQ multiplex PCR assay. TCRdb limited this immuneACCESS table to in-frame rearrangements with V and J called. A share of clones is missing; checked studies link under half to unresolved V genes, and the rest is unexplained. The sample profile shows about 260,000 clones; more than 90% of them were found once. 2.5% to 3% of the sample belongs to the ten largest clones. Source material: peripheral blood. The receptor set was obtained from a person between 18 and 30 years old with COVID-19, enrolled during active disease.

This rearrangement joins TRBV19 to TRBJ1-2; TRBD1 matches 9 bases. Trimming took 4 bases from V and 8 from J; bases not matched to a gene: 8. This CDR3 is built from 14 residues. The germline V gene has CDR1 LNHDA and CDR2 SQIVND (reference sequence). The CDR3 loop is CASSNRDRVEGYTF. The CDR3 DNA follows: TGTGCCAGTAGTAACCGGGACAGGGTGGAAGGCTACACCTTC.

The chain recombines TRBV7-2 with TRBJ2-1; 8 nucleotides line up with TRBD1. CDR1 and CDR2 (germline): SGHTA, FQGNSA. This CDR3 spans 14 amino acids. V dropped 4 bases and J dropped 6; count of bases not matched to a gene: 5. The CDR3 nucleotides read TGTGCCAGCAGCTCCGCCGGGACAGGCAATGAGCAGTTCTTC. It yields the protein CASSSAGTGNEQFF.

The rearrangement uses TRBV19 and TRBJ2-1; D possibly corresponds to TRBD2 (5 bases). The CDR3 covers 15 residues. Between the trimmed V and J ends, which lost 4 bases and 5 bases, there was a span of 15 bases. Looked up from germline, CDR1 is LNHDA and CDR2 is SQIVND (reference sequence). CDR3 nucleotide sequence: TGTGCCAGTAGTAGATTAGGACTTAAGAACAATGAGCAGTTCTTC. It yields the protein CASSRLGLKNNEQFF. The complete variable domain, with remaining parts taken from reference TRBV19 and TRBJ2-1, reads DGGITQSPKYLFRKEGQNVTLSCEQNLNHDAMYWYRQDPGQGLRLIYYSQIVNDFQKGDIAEGYSVSREKKESFPLTVTSAQKNPTAFYLCASSRLGLKNNEQFFGPGTRLTVL.

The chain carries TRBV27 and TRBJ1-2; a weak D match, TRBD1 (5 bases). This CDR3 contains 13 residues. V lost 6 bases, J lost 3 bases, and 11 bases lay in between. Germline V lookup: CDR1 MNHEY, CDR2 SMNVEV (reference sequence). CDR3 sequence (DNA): TGTGCCAGCAGGGAGGGGACGGACTATGGCTACACCTTC. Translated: CASREGTDYGYTF.

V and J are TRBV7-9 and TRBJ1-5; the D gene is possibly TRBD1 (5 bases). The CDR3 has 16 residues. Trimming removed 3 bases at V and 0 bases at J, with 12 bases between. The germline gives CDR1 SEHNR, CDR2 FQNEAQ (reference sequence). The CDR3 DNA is TGTGCCAGCAGCTTCACCGACAGCTATAGCAATCAGCCCCAGCATTTT. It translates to CASSFTDSYSNQPQHF.

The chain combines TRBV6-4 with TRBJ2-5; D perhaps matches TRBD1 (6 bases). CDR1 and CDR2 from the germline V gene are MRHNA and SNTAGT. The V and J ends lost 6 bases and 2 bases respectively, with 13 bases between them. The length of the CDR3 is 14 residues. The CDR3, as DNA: TGTGCCAGCAGCCCAGGACAGATTCAAGAGACCCAGTACTTC. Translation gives CASSPGQIQETQYF.

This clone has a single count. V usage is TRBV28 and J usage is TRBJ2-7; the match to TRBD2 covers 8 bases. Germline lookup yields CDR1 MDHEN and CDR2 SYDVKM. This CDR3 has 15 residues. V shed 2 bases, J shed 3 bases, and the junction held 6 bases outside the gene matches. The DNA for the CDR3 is TGTGCCAGCAGTTTAGCTCGAGGGACTAGCTACGAGCAGTACTTC. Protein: CASSLARGTSYEQYF.

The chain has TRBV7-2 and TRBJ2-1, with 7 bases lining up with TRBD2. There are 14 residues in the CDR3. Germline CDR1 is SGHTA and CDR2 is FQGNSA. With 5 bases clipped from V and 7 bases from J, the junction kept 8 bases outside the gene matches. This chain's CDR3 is CASSQRSRGNEQFF. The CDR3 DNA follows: TGTGCCAGCAGCCAACGGTCGCGGGGGAATGAGCAGTTCTTC. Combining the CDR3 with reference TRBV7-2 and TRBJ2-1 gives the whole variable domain GAGVSQSPSNKVTEKGKDVELRCDPISGHTALYWYRQSLGQGLEFLIYFQGNSAPDKSGLPSDRFSAERTGGSVSTLTIQRTQQEDSAVYLCASSQRSRGNEQFFGPGTRLTVL.

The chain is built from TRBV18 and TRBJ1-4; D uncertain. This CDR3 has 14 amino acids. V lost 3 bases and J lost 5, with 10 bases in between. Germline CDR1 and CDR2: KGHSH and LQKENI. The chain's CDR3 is CASSPRHPNEKLFF. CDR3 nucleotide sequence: TGTGCCAGCTCACCCCGACACCCCAATGAAAAACTGTTTTTT.

The CDR3 protein is CATSASDRDYEQYF. For the CDR3, the DNA is TGTGCCACCAGTGCATCGGACCGGGACTACGAGCAGTACTTC. The rearrangement uses TRBV24-1 and TRBJ2-7, with D perhaps TRBD2 (5 bases). CDR3 length: 14 amino acids. CDR1 is KGHDR, CDR2 SFDVKD, per germline. The ends were cut back, 5 bases at V and 3 bases at J, with 13 bases in the middle.

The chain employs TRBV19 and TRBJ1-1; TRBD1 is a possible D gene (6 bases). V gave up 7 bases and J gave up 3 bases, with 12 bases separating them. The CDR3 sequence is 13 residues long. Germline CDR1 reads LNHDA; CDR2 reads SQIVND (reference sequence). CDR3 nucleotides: TGTGCCAGTAACCTTGACAGGTACACTGAAGCTTTCTTT. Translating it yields CASNLDRYTEAFF.

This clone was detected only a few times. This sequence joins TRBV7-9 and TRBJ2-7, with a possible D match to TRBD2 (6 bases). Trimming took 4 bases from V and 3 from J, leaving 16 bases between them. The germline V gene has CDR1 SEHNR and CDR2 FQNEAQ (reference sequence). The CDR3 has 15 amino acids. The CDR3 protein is CASSSLSGTLYEQYF. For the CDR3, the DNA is TGTGCCAGCAGCTCCCTCTCGGGGACTCTCTACGAGCAGTACTTC.

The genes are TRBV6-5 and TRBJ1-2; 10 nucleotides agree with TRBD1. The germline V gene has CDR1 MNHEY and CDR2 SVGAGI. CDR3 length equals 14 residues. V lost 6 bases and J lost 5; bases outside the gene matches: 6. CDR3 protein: CASRPTGGAYGYTF. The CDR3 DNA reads TGTGCCAGCAGACCGACAGGGGGCGCTTATGGCTACACCTTC.